A single sample gave rise to the 8 T cell receptor beta chains below, sequenced in a study of blood T cell repertoires in COVID-19. The data were produced by immunoSEQ multiplex PCR, yet TCRdb's version contains in-frame clones alone and is incomplete. The sample has 150,000 to 200,000 clones, 70% to 90% seen once. Sequences were obtained from peripheral blood. The receptors were gathered from a man aged 18 to 29 who had recovered from COVID-19.

The CDR3 sequence: CSASWLTEAFF. The CDR3 coding sequence is TGCAGTGCTAGTTGGCTCACTGAAGCTTTCTTT. The rearrangement uses TRBV20-1 and TRBJ1-1; D remains unclear. Germline CDR1 and CDR2: DFQATT and SNEGSKA (reference sequence). The CDR3 runs 11 residues. V lost 3 bases, J lost 4 bases, and 6 bases lay in between.

The sample holds a few counts of this clone. This chain uses TRBV2 with TRBJ2-1; weak D call: TRBD2 (6 bases). Looked up from germline, CDR1 is SNHLY and CDR2 is FYNNEI. Trimming stripped 6 bases from V and 12 bases from J, with 15 bases between. This CDR3 has 12 residues. CDR3 nucleotides: TGTGCCAGCAGCCCCGGGACTCCATCGCAGTTCTTC. Amino acids: CASSPGTPSQFF. The full variable domain, in which reference TRBV2 and TRBJ2-1 provide the parts outside the CDR3, is EPEVTQTPSHQVTQMGQEVILRCVPISNHLYFYWYRQILGQKVEFLVSFYNNEISEKSEIFDDQFSVERPDGSNFTLKIRSTKLEDSAMYFCASSPGTPSQFFGPGTRLTVL.

The chain combines TRBV7-6 with TRBJ2-1, with a weak D call TRBD2 (6 bases). With 1 base removed from V and 5 bases from J, the gap between germline ends came to 12 bases. The CDR3 totals 15 residues. Germline CDR1 and CDR2: SGHVS and FNYEAQ. The CDR3 DNA is TGTGCCAGCAGCTTAGGAGGAGGGCCACACAATGAGCAGTTCTTC. Protein product: CASSLGGGPHNEQFF.

The rearrangement uses TRBV10-3 and TRBJ2-1; 11 nucleotides line up with TRBD2. Germline V gives CDR1 ENHRY, CDR2 SYGVKD. The CDR3 is 13 amino acids. The trim removed 4 bases at V and 10 bases at J, leaving 3 bases unmatched. This CDR3 is CAISAGTSGEQFF. CDR3 in DNA: TGTGCCATCAGTGCCGGGACTAGCGGCGAGCAGTTCTTC.

The chain links TRBV27 to TRBJ2-4, with 7 nucleotides matching TRBD2. The V and J ends lost 2 bases and 8 bases, in that order; junction bases with no gene match: 3. This CDR3 is built from 13 residues. Germline V gives CDR1 MNHEY, CDR2 SMNVEV (reference sequence). Here the CDR3 reads CASSLGREYIQYF. The CDR3 DNA is TGTGCCAGCAGTTTAGGGCGGGAGTACATTCAGTACTTC.

The J gene is TRBJ1-2, the V gene TRBV7-2; TRBD1 matches 10 bases. The germline V gene has CDR1 SGHTA and CDR2 FQGNSA. Trimming cost V 7 bases and J 7 bases; bases outside gene matches: 9. This CDR3 comprises 14 residues. This CDR3 reads CASIPGQGRGGYTF. The CDR3 DNA is TGTGCCAGCATCCCGGGACAGGGGAGAGGTGGCTACACCTTC.

The CDR3 DNA is TGCGCCAGCAGCCAAGAAGGTCGGGAGGGCTATTACAATGAGCAGTTCTTC. It yields the protein CASSQEGREGYYNEQFF. The chain recombines TRBV4-3 with TRBJ2-1; 8 bases match TRBD2. The CDR3 length is 17 residues. Germline CDR1 reads LGHNA; CDR2 reads YSLEER. V trimming: 0 bases; J trimming: 4 bases; junction bases outside the gene matches: 8.

The chain combines TRBV29-1 with TRBJ2-2; D gene uncertain. The V gene lost 3 bases and the J gene lost 7 bases, with 9 bases spanning the gap. CDR3 length equals 12 residues. Looked up from germline, CDR1 is SQVTM and CDR2 is ANQGSEA. CDR3 sequence (DNA): TGCAGCGTTGATAGGAGCGTCGGGGAGCTGTTTTTT. Translating it yields CSVDRSVGELFF.